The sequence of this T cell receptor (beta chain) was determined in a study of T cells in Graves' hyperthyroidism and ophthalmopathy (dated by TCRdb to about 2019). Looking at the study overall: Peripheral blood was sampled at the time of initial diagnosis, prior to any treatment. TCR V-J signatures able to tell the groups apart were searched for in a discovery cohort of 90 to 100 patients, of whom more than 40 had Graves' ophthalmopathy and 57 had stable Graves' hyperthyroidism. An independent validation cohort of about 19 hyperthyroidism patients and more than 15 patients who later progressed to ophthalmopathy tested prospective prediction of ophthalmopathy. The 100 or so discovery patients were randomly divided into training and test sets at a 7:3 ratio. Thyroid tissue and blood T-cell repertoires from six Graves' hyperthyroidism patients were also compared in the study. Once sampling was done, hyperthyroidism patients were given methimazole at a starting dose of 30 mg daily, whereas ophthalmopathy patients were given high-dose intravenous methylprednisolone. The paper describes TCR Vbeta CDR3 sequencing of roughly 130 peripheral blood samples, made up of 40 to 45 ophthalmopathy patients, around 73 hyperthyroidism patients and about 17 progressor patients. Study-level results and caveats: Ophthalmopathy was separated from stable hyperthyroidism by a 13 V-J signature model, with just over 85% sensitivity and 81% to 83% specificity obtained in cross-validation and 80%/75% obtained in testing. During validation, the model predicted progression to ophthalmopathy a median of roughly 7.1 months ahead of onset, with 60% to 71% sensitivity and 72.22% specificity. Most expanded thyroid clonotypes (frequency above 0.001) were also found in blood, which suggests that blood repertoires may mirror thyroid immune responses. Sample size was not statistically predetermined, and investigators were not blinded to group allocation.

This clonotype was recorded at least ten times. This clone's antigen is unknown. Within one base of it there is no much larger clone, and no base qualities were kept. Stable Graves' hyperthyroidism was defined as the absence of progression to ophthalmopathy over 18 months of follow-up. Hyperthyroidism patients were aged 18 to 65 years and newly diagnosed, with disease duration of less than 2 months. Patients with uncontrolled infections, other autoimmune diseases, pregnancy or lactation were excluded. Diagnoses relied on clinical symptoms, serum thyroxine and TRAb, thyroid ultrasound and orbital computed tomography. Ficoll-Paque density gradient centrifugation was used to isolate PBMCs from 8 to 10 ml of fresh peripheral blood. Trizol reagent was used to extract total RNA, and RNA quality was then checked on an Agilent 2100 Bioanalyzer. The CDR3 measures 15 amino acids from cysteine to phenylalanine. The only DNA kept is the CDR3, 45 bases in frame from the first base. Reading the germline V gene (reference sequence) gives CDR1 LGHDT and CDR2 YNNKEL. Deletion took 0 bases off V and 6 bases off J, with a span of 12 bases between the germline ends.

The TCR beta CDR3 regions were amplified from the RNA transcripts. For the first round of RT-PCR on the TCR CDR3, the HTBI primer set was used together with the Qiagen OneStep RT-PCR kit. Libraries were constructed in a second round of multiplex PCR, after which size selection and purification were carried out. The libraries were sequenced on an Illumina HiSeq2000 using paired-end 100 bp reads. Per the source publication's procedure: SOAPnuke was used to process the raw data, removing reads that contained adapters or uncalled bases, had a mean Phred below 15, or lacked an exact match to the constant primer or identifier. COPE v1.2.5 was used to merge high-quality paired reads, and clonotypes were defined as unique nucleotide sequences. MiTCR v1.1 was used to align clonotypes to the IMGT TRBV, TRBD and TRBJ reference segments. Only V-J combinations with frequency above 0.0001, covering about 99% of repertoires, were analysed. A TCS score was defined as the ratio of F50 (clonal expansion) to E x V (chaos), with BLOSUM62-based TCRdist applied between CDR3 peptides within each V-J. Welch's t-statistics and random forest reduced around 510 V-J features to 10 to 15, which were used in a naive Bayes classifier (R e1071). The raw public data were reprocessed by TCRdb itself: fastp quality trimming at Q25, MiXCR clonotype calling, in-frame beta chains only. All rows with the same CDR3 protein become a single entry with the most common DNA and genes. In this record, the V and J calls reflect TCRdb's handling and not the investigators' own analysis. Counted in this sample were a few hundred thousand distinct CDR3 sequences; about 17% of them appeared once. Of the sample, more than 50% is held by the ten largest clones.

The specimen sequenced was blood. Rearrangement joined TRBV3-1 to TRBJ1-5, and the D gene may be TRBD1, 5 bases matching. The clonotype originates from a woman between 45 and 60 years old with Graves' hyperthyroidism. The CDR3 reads CASSQDGVGGQPQHF. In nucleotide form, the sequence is TGTGCCAGCAGCCAAGACGGTGTGGGGGGTCAGCCCCAGCATTTT. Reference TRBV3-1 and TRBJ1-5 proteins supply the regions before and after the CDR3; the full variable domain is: DTAVSQTPKYLVTQMGNDKSIKCEQNLGHDTMYWYKQDSKKFLKIMFSYNNKELIINETVPNRFSPKSPDKAHLNLHINSLELGDSAVYFCASSQDGVGGQPQHFGDGTRLSIL.